The entry below gives a single T cell receptor beta chain sequence along with its context. Its antigen remains unknown. The data originate from a study of vaccination effects on CD4 cells after COVID-19. Germline V gene data show CDR1 as LNHDA and CDR2 as SQIVND (reference sequence). The CDR3 loop spans 15 amino acids. V shed 7 bases and J shed 6 bases, with 18 bases lying between them. Clones were read by immunoSEQ multiplex PCR, and TCRdb kept only the in-frame ones, dropping some. The sample lists some 30,000 clones, over 60% occurring once. Expansion of antigen-specific CD4+ T cells with viral peptide pools was carried out by the ViraFEST assay before sequencing. Following 10 days of culture, CD4+ T cells were isolated. Vaccine administered to participants consisted of two doses of either BNT162b2 or mRNA-1273. Half the medium was replaced with IL-2 medium on days 3 and 7.

V and J are TRBV19 and TRBJ2-2, with TRBD2 as a possible D gene (5 bases). The sequences come from CD4+ T cells from PBMCs cultured with SARS-CoV-2 spike peptides, collected after COVID-19 vaccination. The clonotype comes from a human donor who received a COVID-19 vaccine. For the CDR3, the DNA is TGTGCCAGTACAGGTTTGGGTACTAGTGCCGGGGAGCTGTTTTTT. It is translated as CASTGLGTSAGELFF.